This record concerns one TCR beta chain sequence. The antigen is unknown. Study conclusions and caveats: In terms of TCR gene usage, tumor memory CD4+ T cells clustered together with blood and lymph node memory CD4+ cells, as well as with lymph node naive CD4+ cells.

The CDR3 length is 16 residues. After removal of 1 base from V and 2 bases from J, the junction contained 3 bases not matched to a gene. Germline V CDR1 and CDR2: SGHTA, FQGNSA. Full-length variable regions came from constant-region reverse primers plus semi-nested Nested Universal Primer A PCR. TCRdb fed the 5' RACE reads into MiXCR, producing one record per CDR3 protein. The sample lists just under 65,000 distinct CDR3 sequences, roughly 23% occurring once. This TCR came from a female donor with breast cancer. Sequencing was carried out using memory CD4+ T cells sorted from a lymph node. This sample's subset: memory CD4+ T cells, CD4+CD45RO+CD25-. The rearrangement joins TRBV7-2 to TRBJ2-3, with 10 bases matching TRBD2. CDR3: CASSLGLAGDTDTQYF. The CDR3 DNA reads TGTGCCAGCAGCTTAGGGCTAGCGGGAGACACAGATACGCAGTATTTT.